These T cell receptor beta chains were read from a single sample in a study of beta chain features in type 1 diabetes. Produced via immunoSEQ multiplex PCR; TCRdb's table is partial and in-frame only. The table shows some 170,000 clones, with roughly 60% occurring only once. Sequenced input: naive CD4+ T cells from blood. All receptors come from a man under 40 with type 1 diabetes. CDR3s include the opening cysteine and the closing phenylalanine or tryptophan. Each record gives: CDR3 length, clone size, V gene, D gene, J gene, CDR3 DNA, CDR3 protein. The D gene is left open where the match is weak. Not all rows give a size; the values are once, few, many and, for expanded clones, a class.

>13|NA|TRBV7-2|NA|TRBJ1-1
TGTGCCAGCAGCCCTCGGGGCTGGACTGAAGCTTTCTTT
CASSPRGWTEAFF
>17|NA|TRBV9|TRBD2|TRBJ2-1
TGTGCCAGCAGCAGCGGACTAGCGGGGTCCACCAACAATGAGCAGTTCTTC
CASSSGLAGSTNNEQFF
>13|NA|TRBV28|NA|TRBJ2-4
TGTGCCAGCAGTTTAGGGACCAAAAACATTCAGTACTTC
CASSLGTKNIQYF
>15|few|TRBV7-9|NA|TRBJ2-1
TGTGCCAGCAGCGAGGCAGGGAGCTCCTACAATGAGCAGTTCTTC
CASSEAGSSYNEQFF
>11|few|TRBV30|NA|TRBJ1-4
TGTGCCAGCCTTTCTAATGAAAAACTGTTTTTT
CASLSNEKLFF
>15|NA|TRBV7-9|NA|TRBJ2-3
TGTGCCAGCAGCTTGAGGGAACCCAGCACAGATACGCAGTATTTT
CASSLREPSTDTQYF
>13|NA|TRBV29-1|NA|TRBJ1-6
TGCAGCGTTGAAGTCTCTTCGAATTCACCCCTCCACTTT
CSVEVSSNSPLHF
>13|NA|TRBV29-1|NA|TRBJ2-1
TGCAGCGTTGTAGGGGGCTCCTACAATGAGCAGTTCTTC
CSVVGGSYNEQFF
>17|few|TRBV4-3|NA|TRBJ2-1
TGCGCCAGCAGCCAAGAGGCTACCGTGAGCTCCTACAATGAGCAGTTCTTC
CASSQEATVSSYNEQFF
>14|NA|TRBV30|TRBD1|TRBJ1-2
TGTGCCTGGAGTCTGGGACAGGCCTTCTATGGCTACACCTTC
CAWSLGQAFYGYTF
>12|NA|TRBV29-1|NA|TRBJ1-2
TGCAGCGTTGAAGGGGATTTCCATGGCTACACCTTC
CSVEGDFHGYTF
>17|NA|TRBV11-2|NA|TRBJ2-3
TGTGCCAGCAGCTTAGTACAGACCACAAAATCCCCAGATACGCAGTATTTT
CASSLVQTTKSPDTQYF
>15|NA|TRBV10-3|TRBD2|TRBJ2-7
TGTGCCATCAGCATTAGCGGGGTGGAGGGTTACGAGCAGTACTTC
CAISISGVEGYEQYF
>17|few|TRBV15|TRBD2|TRBJ2-1
TGTGCCACCAGCAGAGATAGTCTAGCGGGGGGGCCCAATGAGCAGTTCTTC
CATSRDSLAGGPNEQFF
>13|NA|TRBV29-1|TRBD1|TRBJ2-7
TGCAGCGTTGGGGGGACAGGAGGTTACGAGCAGTACTTC
CSVGGTGGYEQYF
>17|NA|TRBV4-3|TRBD1|TRBJ2-3
TGCGCCAGCAGCCAAGCTACCGGGACAGGGGGCAAAGATACGCAGTATTTT
CASSQATGTGGKDTQYF
>16|NA|TRBV5-1|NA|TRBJ2-3
TGCGCCAGCAGATCTCCAGGGCGTGGGGACACAGATACGCAGTATTTT
CASRSPGRGDTDTQYF
>13|few|TRBV7-9|TRBD1|TRBJ2-7
TGTGCCAGCAGCTCGGCGGACAGGGCCGAGCAGTACTTC
CASSSADRAEQYF
>14|NA|TRBV29-1|TRBD1|TRBJ2-7
TGCAGCGTTGCCGGGACAGGGTTCTCCTACGAGCAGTACTTC
CSVAGTGFSYEQYF
>12|NA|TRBV5-1|NA|TRBJ2-7
TGCGCCAGCAGCTTACCCTCCTACGAGCAGTACTTC
CASSLPSYEQYF
>13|few|TRBV30|NA|TRBJ2-5
TGTGTATTGCGTTCCGGACTCTTCGGGACCCAGTACTTC
CVLRSGLFGTQYF
>10|few|TRBV30|TRBD1|TRBJ1-2
TGTGCCTGGGGGGACAGTGCCTACACCTTC
CAWGDSAYTF
>11|NA|TRBV29-1|NA|TRBJ2-5
TGCAGCGGTGCCGAGGGCCAGACCCAGTACTTC
CSGAEGQTQYF
>16|NA|TRBV10-3|TRBD1|TRBJ2-5
TGTGCCATCAGCTACGACAGGGGGCGCAACCAAGAGACCCAGTACTTC
CAISYDRGRNQETQYF
>15|NA|TRBV9|NA|TRBJ1-1
TGTGCCAGCAGCGTAGAGATCAGGGGAGACACTGAAGCTTTCTTT
CASSVEIRGDTEAFF
>13|few|TRBV30|TRBD1|TRBJ2-5
TGTGCCTGGAGTGAGGACAGGGGAAAGACCCAGTACTTC
CAWSEDRGKTQYF
>14|NA|TRBV5-6|NA|TRBJ2-3
TGTGCCAGCAGCTCGCGGACTTGGGGAGATACGCAGTATTTT
CASSSRTWGDTQYF
>12|NA|TRBV2|NA|TRBJ2-7
TGTGCCAGCAGTGAAGTACAAACTCTCCCGTACTTC
CASSEVQTLPYF
>14|NA|TRBV7-2|TRBD1|TRBJ2-7
TGTGCCAGCAAAGTGGCCGGGACAGGGGCCGAGCAGTACTTC
CASKVAGTGAEQYF
>15|NA|TRBV9|NA|TRBJ1-3
TGTGCCAGCAGCGTGGGTCGGTCGACTGGAAACACCATATATTTT
CASSVGRSTGNTIYF
>16|NA|TRBV4-3|NA|TRBJ1-6
TGCGCCAGCAGCCAAGGTTCCGGGCCCTATAATTCACCCCTCCACTTT
CASSQGSGPYNSPLHF
>12|NA|TRBV30|NA|TRBJ2-3
TGTGCCTGGAGTAAGGGGGCAGATACGCAGTATTTT
CAWSKGADTQYF
>13|once|TRBV6-6|NA|TRBJ2-7
TGTGCCAGCAGTTACTCGACGGCCTACGAGCAGTACTTC
CASSYSTAYEQYF
>15|NA|TRBV29-1|NA|TRBJ1-6
TGCAGCGTTGGGGAAGGTAGCTCCTATAATTCACCCCTCCACTTT
CSVGEGSSYNSPLHF
>10|NA|TRBV20-1|NA|TRBJ2-5
TGCAGTGCTATGCTGGAGACCCAGTACTTC
CSAMLETQYF
>11|NA|TRBV7-8|NA|TRBJ2-5
TGTGCCAGCAGCTTAGCCGGGACCCAGTACTTC
CASSLAGTQYF
>14|NA|TRBV9|NA|TRBJ1-2
TGTGCCAGCAGCTTCAACCGGGACACCTATGGCTACACCTTC
CASSFNRDTYGYTF
>16|few|TRBV5-1|NA|TRBJ2-6
TGCGCCAGCAGCTTTACAGGGAGCTCTGGGGCCAACGTCCTGACTTTC
CASSFTGSSGANVLTF
>13|NA|TRBV5-6|NA|TRBJ1-5
TGTGCCAGCAGCTGGGGACCTAGTCAGCCCCAGCATTTT
CASSWGPSQPQHF
>14|NA|TRBV28|NA|TRBJ2-7
TGTGCCAGCAGCCCGAATCGAGGGGTGAGCGAGCAGTACTTC
CASSPNRGVSEQYF
>13|few|TRBV29-1|NA|TRBJ2-1
TGCAGCGCATTCCAGGACAGAAACAATGAGCAGTTCTTC
CSAFQDRNNEQFF
>13|NA|TRBV18|NA|TRBJ2-1
TGTGCCAGCTCACCCCGCAGGGAAAATGAGCAGTTCTTC
CASSPRRENEQFF
>13|NA|TRBV12-2|NA|TRBJ2-7
TGTGCAAGTCGCTACAGGAGGGACTACGAGCAGTACTTC
CASRYRRDYEQYF
>13|NA|TRBV4-3|NA|TRBJ2-7
TGCGCCAGCAGCCAAGGGACTAACTACGAGCAGTACTTC
CASSQGTNYEQYF
>11|few|TRBV5-1|NA|TRBJ2-7
TGCGCCAGCAGCCAGGACAGTGAGCAGTACTTC
CASSQDSEQYF
>15|NA|TRBV9|NA|TRBJ2-7
TGTGCCAGCAGCGTTCCCCGCAGGGTTATCGACGAGCAGTACTTC
CASSVPRRVIDEQYF
>15|few|TRBV2|NA|TRBJ1-6
TGTGCCAGCAACCCTAATGAGGCTTTGGGTTCACCCCTCCACTTT
CASNPNEALGSPLHF
>16|few|TRBV4-1|TRBD1|TRBJ1-2
TGCGCCAGCAGCCCGGGACAGGGCCCCGAACGCTATGGCTACACCTTC
CASSPGQGPERYGYTF
>13|NA|TRBV28|NA|TRBJ2-3
TGTGCCAGCAAGTCGTCCCCCGGACATACGCAGTATTTT
CASKSSPGHTQYF
>12|NA|TRBV15|NA|TRBJ1-2
TGTGCCACCAGCAGAGACTACGGTGGCTACACCTTC
CATSRDYGGYTF
>12|NA|TRBV7-2|NA|TRBJ2-2
TGTGCCAGCAGCCCCACTGGCCGGGAGCTGTTTTTT
CASSPTGRELFF